Listed below are T cell receptor beta chains from one sample, sequenced in a study of CD8 T cells in ankylosing spondylitis. Using its own MiXCR run on the 5' RACE reads, TCRdb lists one record per CDR3 protein. The sample comprises about 420,000 distinct CDR3 sequences, about a fifth of which are singletons, and roughly a sixth rests with the top ten. The sequencing input was blood, either unsorted or a sorted T cell fraction (not recorded which). These receptors were taken from a male donor with ankylosing spondylitis. The CDR3 runs from the conserved cysteine through the conserved F or W.

TRBV3-1 | CASSQGQPNQPQHF
TRBV29-1 | CSVSRGIKDEQFF
TRBV20-1 | CSVRGSTYEQYF
TRBV29-1 | CSVERTSGGWGNEQFF
TRBV20-1 | CSADLIGIGNQPQHF
TRBV20-1 | CSARREVSDTQYF
TRBV28 | CASSFGGQTGELFF
TRBV27 | CASSWRGGNSPLHF
TRBV12-3/TRBV12-4 | CASSLAQVGSPHEQYF
TRBV3-1 | CASSQGSHGYGYTF
TRBV12-3/TRBV12-4 | CASSFGGEQGDTQYF
TRBV28 | CASSLSDRRAFF
TRBV7-2 | CASSSRGIAKNIQYF
TRBV12-3/TRBV12-4 | CASRAQERGGELFF
TRBV25-1 | CASRPTGGEGGELFF
TRBV7-2 | CASSSEAGVPYNEQFF
TRBV5-1 | CASSLGTTRRQFF
TRBV11-2 | CASSATGSPQHF
TRBV12-3/TRBV12-4 | CASSLTGQLEAFF
TRBV29-1 | CSVLLAGGHEQYF
TRBV30 | CAWKQDRTSYEQYF
TRBV5-1 | CASSSGTSGASVLDTGELFF
TRBV20-1 | CSARAGQNTGELFF
TRBV3-1 | CASSRRTGANEAFF
TRBV5-6 | CASSTRLAGAPGRQQYF
TRBV3-1 | CASSPLAGELFF
TRBV28 | CASSLGSRYEQYF
TRBV7-9 | CASTRGSPGYEQYF
TRBV6-4 | CASSRLAGTTDTQYF